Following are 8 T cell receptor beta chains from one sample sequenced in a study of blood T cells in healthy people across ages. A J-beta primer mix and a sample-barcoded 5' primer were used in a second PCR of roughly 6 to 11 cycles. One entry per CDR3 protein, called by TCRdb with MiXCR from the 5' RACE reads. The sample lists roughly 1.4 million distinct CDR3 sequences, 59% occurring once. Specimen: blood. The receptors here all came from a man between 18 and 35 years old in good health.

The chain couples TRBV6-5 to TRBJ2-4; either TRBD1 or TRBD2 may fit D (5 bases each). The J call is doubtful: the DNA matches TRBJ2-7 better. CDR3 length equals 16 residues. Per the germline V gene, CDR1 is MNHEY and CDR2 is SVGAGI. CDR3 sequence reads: CASSYSRGTGLYEQYF. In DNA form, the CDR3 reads TGTGCCAGCAGTTACTCGAGAGGGACGGGTCTGTACGAGCAGTACTTC.

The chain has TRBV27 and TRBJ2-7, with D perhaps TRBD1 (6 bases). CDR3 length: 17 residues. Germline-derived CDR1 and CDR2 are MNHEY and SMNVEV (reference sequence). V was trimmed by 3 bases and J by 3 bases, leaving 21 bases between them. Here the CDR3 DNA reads TGTGCCAGCAGTTTGGCCCCCCTTTCAGGGGCGATCTACGAGCAGTACTTC. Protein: CASSLAPLSGAIYEQYF.

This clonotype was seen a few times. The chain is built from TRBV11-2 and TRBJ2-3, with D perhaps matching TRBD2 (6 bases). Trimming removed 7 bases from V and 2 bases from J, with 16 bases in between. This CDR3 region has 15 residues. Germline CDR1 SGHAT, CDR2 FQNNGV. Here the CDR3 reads CASIPTGLHTDTQYF. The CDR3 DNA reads TGTGCCAGCATTCCCACGGGACTGCACACAGATACGCAGTATTTT.

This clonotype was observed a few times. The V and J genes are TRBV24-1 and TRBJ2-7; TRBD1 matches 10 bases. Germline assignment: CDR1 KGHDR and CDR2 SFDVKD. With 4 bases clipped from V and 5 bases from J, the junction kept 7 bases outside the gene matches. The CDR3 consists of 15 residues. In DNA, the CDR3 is TGTGCCACCAGTGACCGGACAGGGGGTGAGCACGAGCAGTACTTC. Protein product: CATSDRTGGEHEQYF.

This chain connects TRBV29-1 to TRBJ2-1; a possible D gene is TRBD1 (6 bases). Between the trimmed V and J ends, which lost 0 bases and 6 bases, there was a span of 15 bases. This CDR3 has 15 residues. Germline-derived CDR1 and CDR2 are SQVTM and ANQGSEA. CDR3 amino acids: CSVEDPATGLNEQFF. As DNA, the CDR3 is TGCAGCGTTGAAGATCCCGCCACAGGGCTCAATGAGCAGTTCTTC.

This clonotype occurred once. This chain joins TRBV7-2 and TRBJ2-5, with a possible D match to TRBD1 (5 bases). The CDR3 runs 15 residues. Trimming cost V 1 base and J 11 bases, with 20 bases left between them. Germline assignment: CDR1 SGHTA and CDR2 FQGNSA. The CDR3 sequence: CASSLDPSTVNEQYF. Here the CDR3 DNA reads TGTGCCAGCAGCTTAGATCCCTCGACAGTCAATGAGCAGTACTTC.

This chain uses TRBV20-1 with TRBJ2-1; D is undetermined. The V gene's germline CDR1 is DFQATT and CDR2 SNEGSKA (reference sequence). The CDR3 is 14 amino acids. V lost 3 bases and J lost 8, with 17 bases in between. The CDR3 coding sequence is TGCAGTGCTAGGAACAGCCCAGGTCAGGATGAGCAGTTCTTC. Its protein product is CSARNSPGQDEQFF.

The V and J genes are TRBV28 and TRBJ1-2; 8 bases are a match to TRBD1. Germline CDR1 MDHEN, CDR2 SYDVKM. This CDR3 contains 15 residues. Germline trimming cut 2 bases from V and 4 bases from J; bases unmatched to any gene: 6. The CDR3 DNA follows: TGTGCCAGCAGTTTACCGGACAGGGCTTCCTATGGCTACACCTTC. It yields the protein CASSLPDRASYGYTF.